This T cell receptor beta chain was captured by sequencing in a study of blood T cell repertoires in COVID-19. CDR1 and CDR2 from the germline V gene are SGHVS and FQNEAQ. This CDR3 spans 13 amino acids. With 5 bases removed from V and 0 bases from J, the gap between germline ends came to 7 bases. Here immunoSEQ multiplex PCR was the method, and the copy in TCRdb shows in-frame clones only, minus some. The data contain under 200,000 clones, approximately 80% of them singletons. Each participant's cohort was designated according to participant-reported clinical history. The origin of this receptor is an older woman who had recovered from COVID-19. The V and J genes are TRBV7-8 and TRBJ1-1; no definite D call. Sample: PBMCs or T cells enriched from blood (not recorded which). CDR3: CASSPQLNTEAFF. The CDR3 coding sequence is TGTGCCAGCAGCCCGCAGTTGAACACTGAAGCTTTCTTT.